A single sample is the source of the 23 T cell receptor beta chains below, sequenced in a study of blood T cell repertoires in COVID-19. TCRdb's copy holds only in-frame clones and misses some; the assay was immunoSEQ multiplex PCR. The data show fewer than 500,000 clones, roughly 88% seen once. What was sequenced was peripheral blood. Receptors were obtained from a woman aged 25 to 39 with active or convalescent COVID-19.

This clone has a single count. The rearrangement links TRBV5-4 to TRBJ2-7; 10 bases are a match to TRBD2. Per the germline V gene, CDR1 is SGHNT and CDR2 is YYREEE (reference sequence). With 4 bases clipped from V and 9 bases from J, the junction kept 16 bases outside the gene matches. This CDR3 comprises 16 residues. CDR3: CASSPNGASGSFGQYF. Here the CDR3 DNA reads TGTGCCAGCAGCCCCAATGGGGCTAGCGGGAGTTTTGGGCAGTACTTC. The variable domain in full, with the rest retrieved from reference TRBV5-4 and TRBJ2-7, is ETGVTQSPTHLIKTRGQQVTLRCSSQSGHNTVSWYQQALGQGPQFIFQYYREEENGRGNFPPRFSGLQFPNYSSELNVNALELDDSALYLCASSPNGASGSFGQYFGPGTRLTVT.

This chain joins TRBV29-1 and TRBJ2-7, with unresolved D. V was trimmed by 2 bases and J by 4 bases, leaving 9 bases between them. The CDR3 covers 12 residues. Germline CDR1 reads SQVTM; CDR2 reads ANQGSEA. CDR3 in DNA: TGCAGCGTTGAAATGGGCCGGTACGAGCAGTACTTC. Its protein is CSVEMGRYEQYF.

Here the CDR3 reads CASSQGGSPAPAEAFF. CDR3 sequence (DNA): TGCGCCAGCAGCCAAGGAGGGAGTCCTGCGCCTGCTGAAGCTTTCTTT. The chain uses TRBV4-1 and TRBJ1-1, with D unresolved. The CDR3 contains 16 residues. Germline V gene lookup returns CDR1 MGHRA and CDR2 YSYEKL. V lost 1 base to trimming and J lost 6 bases, with 18 bases between them.

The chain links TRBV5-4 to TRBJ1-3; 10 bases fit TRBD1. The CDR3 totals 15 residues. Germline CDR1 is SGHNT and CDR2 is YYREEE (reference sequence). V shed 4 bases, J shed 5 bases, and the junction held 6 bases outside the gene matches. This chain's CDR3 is CASSTGTGARNTIYF. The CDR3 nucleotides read TGTGCCAGCAGCACGGGGACAGGGGCCCGAAACACCATATATTTT.

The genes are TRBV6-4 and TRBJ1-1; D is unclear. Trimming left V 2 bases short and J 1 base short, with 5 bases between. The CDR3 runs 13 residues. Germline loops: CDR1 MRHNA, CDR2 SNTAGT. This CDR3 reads CASSDEGNTEAFF. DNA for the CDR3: TGTGCCAGCAGTGACGAGGGGAACACTGAAGCTTTCTTT.

The CDR3 loop is CASSPPGYRSYEQYF. For the CDR3, the DNA is TGTGCCAGCTCACCACCGGGTTACAGGTCCTACGAGCAGTACTTC. The chain combines TRBV18 with TRBJ2-7, with D perhaps TRBD1 (5 bases). Germline V gene lookup returns CDR1 KGHSH and CDR2 LQKENI. The CDR3 has 15 amino acids. V lost 0 bases and J lost 1, with 10 bases in between.

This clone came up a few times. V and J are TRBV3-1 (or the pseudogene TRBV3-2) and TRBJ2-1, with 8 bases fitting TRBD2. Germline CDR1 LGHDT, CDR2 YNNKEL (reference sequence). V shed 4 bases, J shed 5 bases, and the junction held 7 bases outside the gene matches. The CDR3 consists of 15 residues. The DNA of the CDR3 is TGTGCCAGCAGCCCTGGTCGACTAGCGAACAATGAGCAGTTCTTC. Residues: CASSPGRLANNEQFF.

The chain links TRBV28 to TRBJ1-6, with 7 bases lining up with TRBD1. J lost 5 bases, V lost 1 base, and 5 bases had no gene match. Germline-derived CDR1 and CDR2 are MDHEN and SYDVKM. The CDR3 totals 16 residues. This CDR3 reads CASSLFPGQNNSPLHF. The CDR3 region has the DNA TGTGCCAGCAGTTTATTTCCGGGACAGAATAATTCACCCCTCCACTTT. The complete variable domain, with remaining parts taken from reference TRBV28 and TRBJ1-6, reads DVKVTQSSRYLVKRTGEKVFLECVQDMDHENMFWYRQDPGLGLRLIYFSYDVKMKEKGDIPEGYSVSREKKERFSLILESASTNQTSMYLCASSLFPGQNNSPLHFGNGTRLTVT.

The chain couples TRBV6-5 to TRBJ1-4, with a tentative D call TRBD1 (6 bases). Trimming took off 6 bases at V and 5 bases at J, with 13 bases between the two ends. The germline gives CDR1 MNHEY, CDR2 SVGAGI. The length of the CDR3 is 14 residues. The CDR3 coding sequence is TGTGCCAGCAGAGCTAGGGGGGGGAATGAAAAACTGTTTTTT. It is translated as CASRARGGNEKLFF.

This CDR3 reads CASSETSLGQYF. CDR3 coding DNA: TGTGCCAGCAGTGAGACCAGCCTAGGGCAGTACTTC. V usage is TRBV6-1 and J usage is TRBJ2-7; D ambiguous. This CDR3 region has 12 residues. Trimming left V 3 bases short and J 9 bases short, with 12 bases between. The germline V gene has CDR1 MNHNS and CDR2 SASEGT.

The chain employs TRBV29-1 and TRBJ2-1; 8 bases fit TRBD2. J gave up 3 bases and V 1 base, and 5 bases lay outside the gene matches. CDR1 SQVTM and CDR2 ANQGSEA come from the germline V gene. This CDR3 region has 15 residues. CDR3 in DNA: TGCAGCGTTGAAGTCGGCGGGAGGTTCTACAATGAGCAGTTCTTC. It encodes CSVEVGGRFYNEQFF.

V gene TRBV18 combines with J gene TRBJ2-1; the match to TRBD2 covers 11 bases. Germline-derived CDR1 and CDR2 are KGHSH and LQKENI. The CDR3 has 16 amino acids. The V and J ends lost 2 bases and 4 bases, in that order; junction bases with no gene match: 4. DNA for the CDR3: TGTGCCAGCTCACCAGACGGGACTAGCGGTTACAATGAGCAGTTCTTC. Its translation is CASSPDGTSGYNEQFF.

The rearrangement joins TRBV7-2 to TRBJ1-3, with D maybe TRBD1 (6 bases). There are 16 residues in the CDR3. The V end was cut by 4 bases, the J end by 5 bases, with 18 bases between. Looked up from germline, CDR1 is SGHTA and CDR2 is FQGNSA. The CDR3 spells CASSSRTDLNRNTIYF. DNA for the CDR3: TGTGCCAGCAGCTCCAGGACAGACTTAAATAGAAACACCATATATTTT.

CDR3 residues: CAWSVGAGYEDTEAFF. The CDR3 bases are TGTGCCTGGAGTGTAGGGGCAGGGTATGAGGACACTGAAGCTTTCTTT. This chain connects TRBV30 to TRBJ1-1, with a possible D match to TRBD1 (5 bases). V was clipped by 0 bases and J by 3 bases, with 17 bases between them. Germline CDR1 reads GTSNPN; CDR2 reads SVGIG (reference sequence). The CDR3 extends over 16 amino acids.

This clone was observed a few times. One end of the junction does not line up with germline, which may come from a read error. CDR3 protein: CASREGQGRETQYF. CDR3 coding DNA: TGTGCCAGCAGAGAAGGACAGGGTCGAGAGACCCAGTACTTC. The rearrangement uses TRBV6-1 and TRBJ2-5; 8 nucleotides match TRBD1. The CDR3 is 14 residues long. CDR1 and CDR2 from the germline V gene are MNHNS and SASEGT.

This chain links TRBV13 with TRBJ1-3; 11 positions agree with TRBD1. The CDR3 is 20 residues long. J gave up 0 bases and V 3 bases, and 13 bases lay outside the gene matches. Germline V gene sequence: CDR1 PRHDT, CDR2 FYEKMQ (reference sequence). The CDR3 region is CASSFSGDRGILNSGNTIYF. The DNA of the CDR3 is TGTGCCAGCAGCTTTAGTGGGGACAGGGGGATATTAAACTCTGGAAACACCATATATTTT.

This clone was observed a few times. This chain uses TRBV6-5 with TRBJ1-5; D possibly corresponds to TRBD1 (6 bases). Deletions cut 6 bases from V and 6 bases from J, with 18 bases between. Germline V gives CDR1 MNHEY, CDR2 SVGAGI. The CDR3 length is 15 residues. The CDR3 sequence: CASSKQTGLGQPQHF. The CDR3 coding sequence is TGTGCCAGCAGCAAGCAGACAGGATTAGGTCAGCCCCAGCATTTT.

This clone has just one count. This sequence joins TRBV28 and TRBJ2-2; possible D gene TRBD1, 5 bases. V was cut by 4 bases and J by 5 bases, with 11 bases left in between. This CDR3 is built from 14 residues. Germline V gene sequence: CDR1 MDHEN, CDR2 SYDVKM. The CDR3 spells CASSSRQSTGELFF. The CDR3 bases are TGTGCCAGCAGTTCCCGACAGTCTACCGGGGAGCTGTTTTTT.

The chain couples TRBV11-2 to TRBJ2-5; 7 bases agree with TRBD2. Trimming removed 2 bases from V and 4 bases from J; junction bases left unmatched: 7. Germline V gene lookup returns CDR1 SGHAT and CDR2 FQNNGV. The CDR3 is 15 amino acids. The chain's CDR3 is CASSLSSPGGETQYF. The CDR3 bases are TGTGCCAGCAGCTTAAGTTCCCCGGGAGGAGAGACCCAGTACTTC.

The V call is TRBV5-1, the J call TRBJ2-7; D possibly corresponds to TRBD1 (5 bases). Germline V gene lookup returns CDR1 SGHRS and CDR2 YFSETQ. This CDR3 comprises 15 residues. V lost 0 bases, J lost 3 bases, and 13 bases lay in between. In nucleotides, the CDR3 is TGCGCCAGCAGCTTGGTGGCAGGGATTCTCTACGAGCAGTACTTC. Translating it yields CASSLVAGILYEQYF.

The CDR3 sequence: CASSLEVGGRGTEAFF. DNA of the CDR3: TGTGCCAGCAGCTTGGAGGTCGGGGGGCGAGGCACTGAAGCTTTCTTT. This sequence joins TRBV5-5 and TRBJ1-1; a weak D match, TRBD1 (6 bases). V lost 0 bases to trimming and J lost 4 bases, with 16 bases between them. From germline, CDR1 is SGHKS and CDR2 YYEKEE (reference sequence). The CDR3 totals 16 residues.

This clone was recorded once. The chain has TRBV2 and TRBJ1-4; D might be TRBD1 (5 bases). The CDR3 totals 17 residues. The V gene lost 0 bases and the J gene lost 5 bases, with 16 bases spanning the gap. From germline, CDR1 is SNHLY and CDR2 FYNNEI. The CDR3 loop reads CASSEAFYRDRNEKLFF. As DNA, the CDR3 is TGTGCCAGCAGTGAAGCGTTCTACCGAGACAGAAATGAAAAACTGTTTTTT.

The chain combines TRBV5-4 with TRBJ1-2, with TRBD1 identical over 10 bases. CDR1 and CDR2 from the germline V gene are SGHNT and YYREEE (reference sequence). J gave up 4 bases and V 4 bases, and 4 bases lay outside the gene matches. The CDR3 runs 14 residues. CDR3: CASSAGTGVYGYTF. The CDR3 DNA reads TGTGCCAGCAGCGCCGGGACAGGGGTCTATGGCTACACCTTC.